This T cell receptor beta chain was captured in a study of blood T cell repertoires in COVID-19. V lost 3 bases, J lost 4 bases, and 2 bases stayed unmatched. CDR3 length: 15 residues. The germline CDR1 and CDR2 sequences are LGHNA and YSLEER. Using immunoSEQ multiplex PCR, the repertoire was profiled, and TCRdb retains in-frame clones only, with some absent. The sample consists of 150,000 to 200,000 clones, roughly 73% of them appearing once. V is TRBV4-3 and J is TRBJ2-1; 11 nucleotides line up with TRBD1. The TCR sequence derives from a woman older than 75 with active or convalescent COVID-19. Sequences were obtained from peripheral blood. The CDR3 nucleotides read TGCGCCAGCAGCCACGGACAGGGGGCGTACAATGAGCAGTTCTTC. As protein: CASSHGQGAYNEQFF.